This TCR beta chain was found in a study of T-cell memory formation after mild COVID-19. Study information: In these data, TCR clusters were largely donor specific.

For this clonotype: What it binds is unknown.

Trimming pared 4 bases from V and 2 bases from J, leaving 10 bases between. The CDR3 runs 14 residues. Looked up from germline, CDR1 is SGHRS and CDR2 is YFSETQ. Whole-study findings and limits: Pre-infection memory harbored some responding clones, suggesting cross-reactive memory joined. Whereas later expanders leaned CD4+, clones contracting day 15 to 85 showed a balanced CD4/CD8 makeup. Contracting CD4+ clones sat mainly in CM and EM; CD8+ in EMRA.

TCRdb called the 5' RACE reads again in MiXCR, with one record for every CDR3 protein. The sample includes about 470,000 distinct CDR3 sequences, around 25% of them seen just once. The chain combines TRBV5-1 with TRBJ1-5; TRBD1 is a possible D gene (5 bases). Sequencing was performed on PBMCs or a T cell subset sorted from them (not recorded which). This sequence originates from an adult woman who had mild COVID-19 (a few samples of this study predate the infection). Cell type and time point are not known. The CDR3 nucleotides read TGCGCCAGCAGCCCAGGGAGTGGCAATCAGCCCCAGCATTTT. This sequence encodes CASSPGSGNQPQHF.